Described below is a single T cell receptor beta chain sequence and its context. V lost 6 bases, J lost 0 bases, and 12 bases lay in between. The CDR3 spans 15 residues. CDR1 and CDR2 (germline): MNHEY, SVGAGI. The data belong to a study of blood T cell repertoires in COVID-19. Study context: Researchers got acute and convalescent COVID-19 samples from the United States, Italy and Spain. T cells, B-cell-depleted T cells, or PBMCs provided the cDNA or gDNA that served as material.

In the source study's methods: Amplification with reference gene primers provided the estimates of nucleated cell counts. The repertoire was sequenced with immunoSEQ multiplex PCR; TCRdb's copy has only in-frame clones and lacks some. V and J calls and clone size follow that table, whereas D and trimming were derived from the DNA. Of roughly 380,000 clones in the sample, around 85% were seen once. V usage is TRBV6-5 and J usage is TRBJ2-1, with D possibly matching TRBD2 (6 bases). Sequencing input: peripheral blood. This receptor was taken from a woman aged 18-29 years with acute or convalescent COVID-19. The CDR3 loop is CASSARTNSYNEQFF. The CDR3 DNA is TGTGCCAGCAGCGCCAGGACTAACTCCTACAATGAGCAGTTCTTC.